The 4 T cell receptor beta chains in this list originate from one sample, sequenced in a study of T-cell memory formation after mild COVID-19. Using its own MiXCR run on the 5' RACE reads, TCRdb lists one record per CDR3 protein. This table has 270,000 or so distinct CDR3 sequences, over 15% appearing once. The specimen sequenced was PBMCs or a T cell subset sorted from them (not recorded which). Receptors originate from a man between 18 and 35 years old who had mild COVID-19 (a few samples of this study predate the infection). Cell type and time point are not known.

In its sample, this clonotype was seen a few times. The chain couples TRBV5-5 to TRBJ2-1, with a weak D call TRBD1 (5 bases). Trimming cost V 0 bases and J 6 bases, with 7 bases left between them. CDR3 length equals 13 residues. Germline V gene data show CDR1 as SGHKS and CDR2 as YYEKEE (reference sequence). CDR3 loop: CASSLGRVNEQFF. CDR3 coding DNA: TGTGCCAGCAGCTTGGGCAGGGTCAATGAGCAGTTCTTC.

This clonotype was seen only a few times. Relative to the germline gene, one junction end is altered; a read error may explain this. The V and J genes are TRBV7-2 and TRBJ1-2, with D tentatively TRBD1 (5 bases). The CDR3 has 15 amino acids. CDR1 and CDR2 (germline): SGHTA, FQGNSA. The chain's CDR3 is CASSLAWDAIYGYTF. The DNA for the CDR3 is TGTGCCAGCAGCCTAGCATGGGACGCGATCTATGGCTACACCTTC.

The chain combines TRBV4-1 with TRBJ2-7, with TRBD1 matching over 8 bases. This CDR3 is built from 15 residues. V lost 1 base, J lost 2 bases, and 4 bases stayed unmatched. Germline V gene lookup returns CDR1 MGHRA and CDR2 YSYEKL. The CDR3 DNA reads TGCGCCAGCAGCCAAGTCGCGGACAGGGCCTACGAGCAGTACTTC. Protein product: CASSQVADRAYEQYF.

J is TRBJ2-7 and V is TRBV15; TRBD1 agrees at 7 bases. This CDR3 has 14 amino acids. Losses at the gene ends were 4 bases for V and 0 bases for J; bases not matched to a gene: 3. Per the germline V gene, CDR1 is LNHNV and CDR2 is YYDKDF (reference sequence). The CDR3: CATSMYRGSYEQYF. The CDR3 nucleotides are TGTGCCACCAGCATGTACAGGGGCTCCTACGAGCAGTACTTC.